This TCR beta chain was documented in a study of post-analysis software for immune sequencing data. Study background: Patients had relapsing-remitting, secondary progressive or progressive-relapsing multiple sclerosis; some lacked subtype. General study points: The study found TRBV5-6, TRBV5-1 and TRBV20-1 among a handful of TRBV segments more frequent in patients than controls. Strong co-clustering by F measure was evident for samples that had been prepared in the same batch. Normalized Chao1 diversity was significantly lower in multiple sclerosis patients than in controls.

V shed 6 bases, J shed 1 base, and the junction held 5 bases outside the gene matches. The CDR3 runs 15 residues. CDR1 SGHTA and CDR2 FQGNSA come from the germline V gene. In this sample, this clonotype turned up a few times. Its antigen is not identified. The TCR beta cDNA libraries contained unique molecular identifiers. Some 500,000 cDNA molecules were obtained per 1 to 10 million input T cells. TCRdb analysed the PCR reads with MiXCR anew, one entry per CDR3 protein. The table records about 770,000 distinct CDR3 sequences, 46% of them present only once. The TCR was taken from a girl under 18 with multiple sclerosis. The sequencing sample was made of blood. The chain links TRBV7-2 to TRBJ2-1, with 8 bases matching TRBD2. The CDR3 DNA reads TGTGCCAGCAGTTCTGGACTAGCTTCCTACAATGAGCAGTTCTTC. Translating gives CASSSGLASYNEQFF.